The 25 T cell receptor beta chains listed next were all sequenced from one sample in a study of response to subunit inactivated influenza vaccine. TCRdb re-derived calls from the RT-PCR reads in MiXCR, one entry per CDR3 protein. This table holds 530,000 or so distinct CDR3 sequences, 11% to 15% found once. Sequenced here: PBMCs from blood, sampled 12 days after vaccination. The receptors shown here come from a man over 45 who received an inactivated influenza vaccine.

This clonotype was detected a few times. The V call is TRBV10-3, the J call TRBJ2-1, with D unresolved. V lost 2 bases and J lost 4, with 12 bases in between. CDR1 is ENHRY and CDR2 is SYGVKD in the germline V gene. The CDR3 extends over 15 amino acids. The CDR3 is CAISERKRDYNEQFF. DNA for the CDR3: TGTGCCATCAGTGAGAGGAAGAGAGATTACAATGAGCAGTTCTTC.

CDR3 loop: CASSYLGYQFF. As DNA, the CDR3 is TGTGCCAGCAGTTACCTGGGTTACCAGTTCTTC. The chain recombines TRBV6-2 or TRBV6-3 with TRBJ2-1; no firm D call. CDR1 and CDR2 from the germline V gene are MNHEY and SVGEGT. The V end lost 2 bases, the J end lost 13 bases, and 9 bases lay between the germline ends. The CDR3 consists of 11 residues.

J is TRBJ2-7 and V is TRBV20-1; 8 nucleotides line up with TRBD2. This CDR3 is 12 amino acids long. V lost 7 bases, J lost 2 bases, and 4 bases stayed unmatched. Germline CDR1 reads DFQATT; CDR2 reads SNEGSKA (reference sequence). The CDR3 DNA reads as TGCAGTGTCCTAGCGGGCACCTACGAGCAGTACTTC. Translation: CSVLAGTYEQYF.

The chain couples TRBV2 to TRBJ2-7; the D gene is possibly TRBD2 (7 bases). This CDR3 is built from 15 residues. Germline assignment: CDR1 SNHLY and CDR2 FYNNEI. Trimming took off 2 bases at V and 4 bases at J, with 15 bases between the two ends. DNA of the CDR3: TGTGCCAGCAGTGAATTCGGGGGGCGGGCTTACGAGCAGTACTTC. Its protein product is CASSEFGGRAYEQYF.

This clonotype was recorded a few times. For the CDR3, the DNA is TGTGCCAGCAGTCCGTACAGGTATTCCTACGAGCAGTACTTC. Encoded protein: CASSPYRYSYEQYF. This chain links TRBV7-8 with TRBJ2-7, with a tentative D call TRBD1 (5 bases). Between the trimmed V and J ends, which lost 6 bases and 1 base, there was a span of 13 bases. The CDR3 sequence is 14 residues long. Germline assignment: CDR1 SGHVS and CDR2 FQNEAQ.

V gene TRBV9 combines with J gene TRBJ2-7; 8 positions match TRBD1. The CDR3 loop spans 13 amino acids. Germline CDR1 is SGDLS and CDR2 is YYNGEE. After removal of 2 bases from V and 6 bases from J, the junction contained 4 bases not matched to a gene. The CDR3 loop reads CASSVQGATEQYF. CDR3 in DNA: TGTGCCAGCAGCGTCCAGGGGGCGACCGAGCAGTACTTC.

This clonotype occurred a few times. CDR3 nucleotide sequence: TGTGCCAGCAGTTGGACCGGGGGCGATCAGCCCCAGCATTTT. Encoded protein: CASSWTGGDQPQHF. This chain joins TRBV12-3 or TRBV12-4 and TRBJ1-5; D might be TRBD1 (6 bases). The length of the CDR3 is 14 residues. With 4 bases removed from V and 5 bases from J, the gap between germline ends came to 12 bases.

This clonotype was detected only a few times. The chain is built from TRBV4-1 and TRBJ2-3; 13 nucleotides agree with TRBD2. The CDR3 is 17 residues long. Germline assignment: CDR1 MGHRA and CDR2 YSYEKL. V was clipped by 4 bases and J by 3 bases; unmatched bases: 7. CDR3 nucleotides: TGCGCCAGCAGCCTGAGACTAGCGGGGGGCAGGACAGATACGCAGTATTTT. This encodes CASSLRLAGGRTDTQYF.

This clonotype was observed a few times. The chain carries TRBV29-1 and TRBJ2-5, with D possibly matching TRBD2 (6 bases). The germline gives CDR1 SQVTM, CDR2 ANQGSEA. V was trimmed by 7 bases and J by 13 bases, leaving 22 bases between them. This CDR3 has 12 amino acids. The CDR3 region is CSASVSGLRLYF. In DNA, the CDR3 is TGCAGCGCTTCCGTATCGGGACTGAGACTGTACTTC.

This sequence joins TRBV28 and TRBJ2-7, with TRBD1 as a possible D gene (6 bases). The V and J ends lost 9 bases and 2 bases respectively, with 11 bases between them. From germline, CDR1 is MDHEN and CDR2 SYDVKM. This CDR3 contains 12 residues. CDR3 sequence: CASVGAAYEQYF. CDR3 nucleotides: TGTGCCAGTGTGGGGGCAGCCTACGAGCAGTACTTC.

The V and J genes are TRBV4-3 and TRBJ2-1, with D possibly called TRBD1 or TRBD2 (5 bases each). Trimming stripped 1 base from V and 7 bases from J, with 17 bases between. Germline V lookup: CDR1 LGHNA, CDR2 YSLEER. The CDR3 covers 16 residues. CDR3 sequence (DNA): TGCGCCAGCAGCCAAGGGGGGACCCACCCGTGGAATGAGCAGTTCTTC. Residues: CASSQGGTHPWNEQFF.

The rearrangement uses TRBV12-3 or TRBV12-4 and TRBJ2-3; 8 bases match TRBD1. The CDR3 has 15 amino acids. Trimming cost V 5 bases and J 0 bases; bases outside gene matches: 4. The CDR3 is CASSHRGASTDTQYF. The CDR3, as DNA: TGTGCCAGCAGTCACAGGGGGGCAAGCACAGATACGCAGTATTTT.

This clonotype appeared a few times. The CDR3 protein is CSANRVSSNQPQHF. CDR3 DNA: TGCAGTGCTAACCGTGTTTCTAGCAATCAGCCCCAGCATTTT. The V gene is TRBV20-1, the J gene TRBJ1-5; D ambiguous. CDR1 and CDR2 (germline): DFQATT, SNEGSKA (reference sequence). V was clipped by 4 bases and J by 0 bases, with 10 bases between them. This CDR3 spans 14 amino acids.

The chain is built from TRBV5-1 and TRBJ2-2; 7 bases map to TRBD2. V gave up 4 bases and J gave up 3 bases; unmatched junction bases: 9. Germline CDR1 is SGHRS and CDR2 is YFSETQ. CDR3 length: 16 residues. CDR3 bases: TGCGCCAGCAGCGGCCGATCGCTAGCGGACACCGGGGAGCTGTTTTTT. This encodes CASSGRSLADTGELFF.

The J gene is TRBJ2-2, the V gene TRBV20-1; a weak D match, TRBD1 (6 bases). This CDR3 region has 14 residues. The V end was cut by 0 bases, the J end by 4 bases, with 9 bases between. The germline CDR1 and CDR2 sequences are DFQATT and SNEGSKA (reference sequence). CDR3 bases: TGCAGTGCTAGAGATGGGACATTCACCGGGGAGCTGTTTTTT. Translated: CSARDGTFTGELFF.

This clonotype showed up just a few times. The rearrangement links TRBV7-2 to TRBJ2-3, with no clear D. The V end was cut by 4 bases, the J end by 2 bases, with 10 bases between. CDR1 and CDR2 from the germline V gene are SGHTA and FQGNSA. The CDR3 spans 14 residues. The CDR3 region has the DNA TGTGCCAGCAGCTCTAGGTTCCACACAGATACGCAGTATTTT. This encodes CASSSRFHTDTQYF.

The V gene is TRBV12-3 or TRBV12-4, the J gene TRBJ2-7, with D unclear. V dropped 5 bases and J dropped 5 bases, with 13 bases sitting between them. There are 13 residues in the CDR3. The CDR3 DNA sequence: TGTGCCAGCAGTCCCCTCGGAAGAAACGAGCAGTACTTC. It translates to CASSPLGRNEQYF.

J is TRBJ1-5 and V is TRBV12-3 or TRBV12-4; TRBD1 is a possible D gene (5 bases). This CDR3 has 14 amino acids. V gave up 3 bases and J gave up 10 bases, with 16 bases separating them. The CDR3 reads CASSLGRGVGPQHF. The CDR3 nucleotides are TGTGCCAGCAGTTTGGGTAGGGGAGTAGGTCCCCAGCATTTT.

This clonotype was counted only a few times. V usage is TRBV5-1 and J usage is TRBJ2-5; TRBD1 matches at 8 bases. The CDR3 loop spans 15 amino acids. Per germline, CDR1 SGHRS and CDR2 YFSETQ. J was trimmed by 4 bases and V by 1 base; bases with no gene match: 6. The CDR3 is CASSLFSQGAETQYF. The CDR3, as DNA: TGCGCCAGCAGCTTGTTTTCCCAGGGGGCAGAGACCCAGTACTTC.

Regarding this clonotype: Germline and junction disagree at one end, which may indicate a read error. This chain joins TRBV28 and TRBJ1-5; 8 positions match TRBD1. This CDR3 is built from 15 residues. The germline CDR1 and CDR2 sequences are MDHEN and SYDVKM. The CDR3 DNA sequence: TGTGCCAGCAGACCTGCTGGGACAGGATATCATCCCCAGCATTTT. This translates into CASRPAGTGYHPQHF.

This chain joins TRBV29-1 and TRBJ2-1; the D gene is possibly TRBD2 (5 bases). Germline-derived CDR1 and CDR2 are SQVTM and ANQGSEA. The CDR3 has 13 amino acids. The V and J ends lost 3 bases and 5 bases respectively, with 11 bases between them. The CDR3 here is CSVESGRHNEQFF. CDR3 DNA sequence: TGCAGCGTTGAGAGTGGGAGACACAATGAGCAGTTCTTC.

The table lists this clonotype with many counts. This sequence joins TRBV7-6 and TRBJ2-2; the D gene is possibly TRBD1 (6 bases). Trimming removed 1 base from V and 7 bases from J, with 13 bases in between. Per the germline V gene, CDR1 is SGHVS and CDR2 is FNYEAQ. CDR3 size: 15 residues. The CDR3 nucleotides are TGTGCCAGCAGCTTAGGACAGGCGGTTGGCGGGGAGCTGTTTTTT. Its translation is CASSLGQAVGGELFF.

The V gene is TRBV4-1, the J gene TRBJ2-5; 9 bases are shared with TRBD2. V shed 0 bases and J 9 bases; nucleotides not matched to a gene: 5. Germline CDR1 and CDR2: MGHRA and YSYEKL. The CDR3 is made up of 14 amino acids. CDR3 sequence reads: CASSQDQGLAPQYF. Written as DNA, the CDR3 is TGCGCCAGCAGCCAAGATCAGGGACTAGCTCCCCAGTACTTC.

The sample holds many counts of this clonotype. The chain is built from TRBV12-3 or TRBV12-4 and TRBJ1-5; tentatively, D is TRBD1 (6 bases). The CDR3 spans 13 residues. V was trimmed by 7 bases and J by 3 bases, leaving 10 bases between them. The CDR3 spells CASKGTLNQPQHF. DNA of the CDR3: TGTGCCAGCAAAGGGACACTCAATCAGCCCCAGCATTTT.

V gene TRBV27 combines with J gene TRBJ1-5, with D perhaps TRBD1 (5 bases). V dropped 6 bases and J dropped 10 bases, with 10 bases sitting between them. The germline CDR1 and CDR2 sequences are MNHEY and SMNVEV (reference sequence). The CDR3 is 11 residues long. CDR3 amino acids: CASRLTGPQHF. The CDR3, as DNA: TGTGCCAGCAGGCTCACAGGACCCCAGCATTTT.